This T cell receptor beta chain came from a study of T cell changes during pregnancy in multiple sclerosis. Unmatched junction bases numbered 2, after V lost 0 bases and J lost 3 bases. Germline CDR1 LGHNA, CDR2 YNFKEQ. The CDR3 runs 16 residues. Sequencing was performed with immunoSEQ multiplex PCR; in TCRdb, only in-frame clones are kept and a portion is missing. The sample has about 45,000 clones, around 93% seen once. This TCR was recovered from a female donor with multiple sclerosis, enrolled in a pregnancy study. The sample was CD8+ T cells from peripheral blood mononuclear cells, taken in the second trimester of pregnancy. The chain employs TRBV4-2 and TRBJ2-6; TRBD2 aligns across 7 bases. The DNA for the CDR3 is TGTGCCAGCAGCCAAGATCGCGGGGGTGGGGCCAACGTCCTGACTTTC. Translating it yields CASSQDRGGGANVLTF.